The present TCR beta chain was sequenced within a study of regulatory T cells in long-lasting Graves disease. Study observations and caveats: Accuracy was perhaps lowered by the small sample size.

Researchers made TCR beta libraries by using iRepertoire HTBI primers and running Arm-PCR on CDR3 regions. Authors' methods: Samples collectively showed around 56 TRBV and some 14 TRBJ segments. Via MiXCR, TCRdb re-called the multiplex PCR reads, giving one row per CDR3 protein. The authors' filters were not applied to this entry. The repertoire holds under 700,000 distinct CDR3 sequences, with around 16% as singletons. The time point is: newly diagnosed GD, antithyroid drugs for less than 3 months. PBMCs were the source of the RNA used for TCR sequencing. Enrollment of patients was through an endocrinology department in Xi'an, China. Germline loops: CDR1 MNHEY, CDR2 SVGAGI. Losses at the gene ends were 3 bases for V and 0 bases for J; bases not matched to a gene: 3. The CDR3 runs to 18 residues. Many counts were recorded for this clonotype. Its antigen remains unidentified. These data were also reused for a study on T cells in Graves' hyperthyroidism and ophthalmopathy. That source adds: The model anticipated ophthalmopathy a median around 6 months pre-onset.

The chain joins TRBV6-5 to TRBJ1-6, with TRBD1 identical over 12 bases. The material sequenced was peripheral blood mononuclear cells (PBMCs), taken at new diagnosis, from a patient treated with antithyroid drugs. The clonotype was recovered from a woman aged 35-60 years with Graves disease. CDR3 sequence (DNA): TGTGCCAGCAGTTATGGGACAGGGGGCCCCTCCTATAATTCACCCCTCCACTTT. Its protein is CASSYGTGGPSYNSPLHF.